This TCR beta chain is drawn from a study of cytomegalovirus exposure and HLA in healthy donors. Study background: Earlier, 150 million to 200 million T cells were analyzed, and some 120 million unique TCR beta sequences were found among them. Study findings and constraints: Presence/absence analyses rested on an assumption that sequencing depth was roughly uniform across donors. Per published reports, the classifier diagnosed cytomegalovirus status with high specificity and sensitivity.

The CDR3 length is 11 residues. V was shortened by 3 bases and J by 6 bases, with 8 bases between the two germline ends. Germline V gene sequence: CDR1 DFQATT, CDR2 SNEGSKA (reference sequence). A note on this clone: What it binds is not known.

PCR was performed using 60 Vbeta and 13 Jbeta primers. The data were produced by immunoSEQ multiplex PCR, yet TCRdb's version contains in-frame clones alone and is incomplete. The data contain 130,000 or so clones, 77% of them singletons. The sample comprised PBMCs. This sequence originates from a woman between 55 and 75 years old in good health and CMV-seronegative. This chain links TRBV20-1 with TRBJ1-2, with D perhaps matching TRBD1 (5 bases). The CDR3 reads CSARKGDGYTF. CDR3 sequence (DNA): TGCAGTGCTAGGAAAGGGGATGGCTACACCTTC.